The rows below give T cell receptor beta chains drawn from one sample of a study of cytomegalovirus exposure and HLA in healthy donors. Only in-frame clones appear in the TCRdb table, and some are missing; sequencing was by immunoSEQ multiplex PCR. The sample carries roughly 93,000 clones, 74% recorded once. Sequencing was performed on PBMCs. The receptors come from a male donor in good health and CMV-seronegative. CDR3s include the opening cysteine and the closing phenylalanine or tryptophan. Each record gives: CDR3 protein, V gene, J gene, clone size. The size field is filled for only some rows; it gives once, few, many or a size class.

CDR3aa: CSVALGQGAIGYTF
v_gene: TRBV29-1
j_gene: TRBJ1-2
abundance: NA

CDR3aa: CASSLVLAGGEQYF
v_gene: TRBV5-1
j_gene: TRBJ2-7
abundance: few

CDR3aa: CAISELERRTAEAFF
v_gene: TRBV10-3
j_gene: TRBJ1-1
abundance: NA

CDR3aa: CASRPGTGGAYEQYF
v_gene: TRBV6-6
j_gene: TRBJ2-7
abundance: NA

CDR3aa: CASSLSGREDEKLFF
v_gene: TRBV2
j_gene: TRBJ1-4
abundance: NA

CDR3aa: CASSGRSGSYEQYF
v_gene: TRBV5-1
j_gene: TRBJ2-7
abundance: few

CDR3aa: CSTPRKGVSYNEQFF
v_gene: TRBV29-1
j_gene: TRBJ2-1
abundance: NA

CDR3aa: CASSLAAGTSYNEQFF
v_gene: TRBV7-2
j_gene: TRBJ2-1
abundance: few

CDR3aa: CSVKTSYRGGEAFF
v_gene: TRBV29-1
j_gene: TRBJ1-1
abundance: NA

CDR3aa: CASTQGLQPQHF
v_gene: TRBV19
j_gene: TRBJ1-5
abundance: NA

CDR3aa: CASSEGVVTGELFF
v_gene: TRBV6-6
j_gene: TRBJ2-2
abundance: NA

CDR3aa: CASSLRTSGYEQYF
v_gene: TRBV7-6
j_gene: TRBJ2-7
abundance: NA

CDR3aa: CASSVSLDTDTQYF
v_gene: TRBV7-3
j_gene: TRBJ2-3
abundance: NA

CDR3aa: CASSQTTDTQYF
v_gene: TRBV27
j_gene: TRBJ2-3
abundance: NA

CDR3aa: CASSLYRGTEAFF
v_gene: TRBV7-2
j_gene: TRBJ1-1
abundance: NA

CDR3aa: CASAESGLAGVGDTQYF
v_gene: TRBV19
j_gene: TRBJ2-3
abundance: NA

CDR3aa: CASSIIAGLTDTQYF
v_gene: TRBV5-1
j_gene: TRBJ2-3
abundance: NA

CDR3aa: CASSLGGLDGYTF
v_gene: TRBV7-2
j_gene: TRBJ1-2
abundance: few

CDR3aa: CASSRQGASGYTF
v_gene: TRBV6-5
j_gene: TRBJ1-2
abundance: few

CDR3aa: CASSLGPAAGGLYEQYF
v_gene: TRBV7-2
j_gene: TRBJ2-7
abundance: NA

CDR3aa: CASSESRVGNQPQHF
v_gene: TRBV2
j_gene: TRBJ1-5
abundance: NA

CDR3aa: CAISEEGAGEETQYF
v_gene: TRBV10-3
j_gene: TRBJ2-5
abundance: NA

CDR3aa: CASTSYAEPGGQYF
v_gene: TRBV27
j_gene: TRBJ2-7
abundance: NA

CDR3aa: CASSHWGGPEPQHF
v_gene: TRBV6-6
j_gene: TRBJ1-5
abundance: many

CDR3aa: CASSEFTGVYEQYF
v_gene: TRBV10-2
j_gene: TRBJ2-7
abundance: NA

CDR3aa: CASGDVGGPVYGYTF
v_gene: TRBV28
j_gene: TRBJ1-2
abundance: NA

CDR3aa: CASRDSGVGEQFF
v_gene: TRBV7-2
j_gene: TRBJ2-1
abundance: NA

CDR3aa: CATSRRDRGRETQYF
v_gene: TRBV15
j_gene: TRBJ2-5
abundance: NA

CDR3aa: CSTRGGRGDTEAFF
v_gene: TRBV29-1
j_gene: TRBJ1-1
abundance: NA

CDR3aa: CATSRSSGRASYEQYF
v_gene: TRBV15
j_gene: TRBJ2-7
abundance: NA

CDR3aa: CASSVWATGLKNEQFF
v_gene: TRBV6-1
j_gene: TRBJ2-1
abundance: NA

CDR3aa: CASSEGGTSRPQHF
v_gene: TRBV6-1
j_gene: TRBJ1-5
abundance: NA

CDR3aa: CASSFQNTGELFF
v_gene: TRBV5-1
j_gene: TRBJ2-2
abundance: few

CDR3aa: CASTPSPYEQYF
v_gene: TRBV6-1
j_gene: TRBJ2-7
abundance: NA

CDR3aa: CASSPKREGYTDTQYF
v_gene: TRBV7-4
j_gene: TRBJ2-3
abundance: NA

CDR3aa: CATGWGVEQYF
v_gene: TRBV25-1
j_gene: TRBJ2-7
abundance: NA

CDR3aa: CASSLSRASGRTEAFF
v_gene: TRBV28
j_gene: TRBJ1-1
abundance: NA